The 29 T cell receptor beta chains presented below share a single source sample, sequenced in a study of post-analysis software for immune sequencing data (dated by TCRdb to the mid-2010s). The study at large found these results: Significantly higher frequencies in patients than in controls were found for five TRBV segments, including TRBV5-6, TRBV5-1 and TRBV20-1.

Library preparation employed PCR. The instrument was an Illumina HiSeq 2500. To reduce PCR and sequencing biases, unique molecular identifiers were built into the TCR beta cDNA libraries. In TCRdb, the public reads were trimmed at Q25 with fastp and aligned with MiXCR, with productive beta chains retained. One record per CDR3 amino acid sequence lists the most common genes and DNA. This sample gives about 620,000 distinct CDR3 sequences in total; roughly two fifths of them show up just once. About 1.8% of the sample goes to the ten largest clones. These receptors have no known antigen. The sample was blood. All receptors come from a girl aged 5-17 years with multiple sclerosis.

This clonotype occurred a few times. The rearrangement joins TRBV27 to TRBJ2-7, with D unresolved. Germline CDR1 is MNHEY and CDR2 is SMNVEV (reference sequence). V was pared by 0 bases and J by 6 bases, with 9 bases between. The CDR3 is 13 amino acids. The CDR3 sequence is CASSLSIVREQYF. In nucleotides, the CDR3 is TGTGCCAGCAGTTTATCGATCGTTCGCGAGCAGTACTTC.

This chain connects TRBV6-1 to TRBJ1-4; no clear D. V was shortened by 6 bases and J by 1 base, with 6 bases between the two germline ends. CDR1 is MNHNS and CDR2 is SASEGT in the germline V gene. CDR3 size: 13 residues. CDR3 bases: TGTGCCAGCAGGCGGCTAACTAATGAAAAACTGTTTTTT. Translation: CASRRLTNEKLFF.

The chain employs TRBV28 and TRBJ1-4; D unclear. This CDR3 is 16 amino acids long. V was pared by 6 bases and J by 5 bases, with 19 bases between. CDR1 is MDHEN, CDR2 SYDVKM, per germline. CDR3 protein: CASRTGVGEANEKLFF. The DNA for the CDR3 is TGTGCCAGCAGGACGGGAGTGGGAGAGGCAAATGAAAAACTGTTTTTT.

This sequence joins TRBV5-5 and TRBJ2-1, with 15 bases aligning to TRBD2. The CDR3 covers 18 residues. V was clipped by 3 bases and J by 3 bases; unmatched bases: 7. Germline CDR1 and CDR2: SGHKS and YYEKEE (reference sequence). CDR3 nucleotide sequence: TGTGCCAGCAGCTCAGGACTAGCGGGAGGGTTGAACTACAATGAGCAGTTCTTC. This gives the protein CASSSGLAGGLNYNEQFF.

In this sample, this clonotype turned up a few times. The V call is TRBV12-3 or TRBV12-4, the J call TRBJ2-5, with D maybe TRBD2 (6 bases). Matching the DNA end better, TRBJ2-7 makes the J call doubtful. The CDR3 extends over 13 amino acids. This CDR3 is CASSPGLIYEQYF. The CDR3 region has the DNA TGTGCCAGCAGTCCGGGACTGATCTACGAGCAGTACTTC.

The gene calls are TRBV5-1 and TRBJ2-7; 7 nucleotides line up with TRBD1. J gave up 0 bases and V 6 bases, and 6 bases lay outside the gene matches. Germline-derived CDR1 and CDR2 are SGHRS and YFSETQ. The CDR3 loop spans 14 amino acids. The DNA of the CDR3 is TGCGCCAGCACAGACAGGGAGATCTCCTACGAGCAGTACTTC. Protein product: CASTDREISYEQYF.

Here the CDR3 reads CASSSQNRAPYGYTF. As DNA, the CDR3 is TGTGCCAGCAGCTCCCAAAACAGGGCCCCCTATGGCTACACCTTC. The rearrangement uses TRBV7-9 and TRBJ1-2; D might be TRBD1 (6 bases). Trimming cost V 4 bases and J 4 bases, with 16 bases left between them. The CDR3 is 15 residues long. Germline V gene sequence: CDR1 SEHNR, CDR2 FQNEAQ (reference sequence).

The chain recombines TRBV5-1 with TRBJ2-7, with D perhaps matching TRBD1 (5 bases). Between the trimmed V and J ends, which lost 7 bases and 2 bases, there was a span of 13 bases. Germline CDR1 is SGHRS and CDR2 is YFSETQ. The CDR3 totals 13 residues. CDR3 DNA: TGCGCCAGCGCAAGGGGTGGGACCTACGAGCAGTACTTC. As protein: CASARGGTYEQYF.

The V and J genes are TRBV9 and TRBJ2-1; 8 nucleotides match TRBD1. The CDR3 runs 15 residues. The germline V gene has CDR1 SGDLS and CDR2 YYNGEE. V lost 1 base to trimming and J lost 2 bases; unmatched junction nucleotides: 2. The CDR3 DNA reads as TGTGCCAGCAGCGTACAGGGGGCAACCTACAATGAGCAGTTCTTC. It codes for CASSVQGATYNEQFF.

This clonotype was recorded a few times. This chain joins TRBV28 and TRBJ2-5; D remains unclear. CDR1 and CDR2 from the germline V gene are MDHEN and SYDVKM. This CDR3 comprises 13 residues. Trimming removed 6 bases at V and 5 bases at J, with 13 bases between. CDR3 sequence (DNA): TGTGCCAGCAGAATGGGCCAGTGGGAGACCCAGTACTTC. Encoded protein: CASRMGQWETQYF.

CDR3 in amino acids: CSARDLGSSYGYTF. The CDR3 DNA reads as TGCAGTGCTAGAGATCTAGGGTCTAGTTATGGCTACACCTTC. J is TRBJ1-2 and V is TRBV20-1; D is ambiguous. The CDR3 contains 14 residues. Germline V lookup: CDR1 DFQATT, CDR2 SNEGSKA (reference sequence). Trimming cost V 0 bases and J 5 bases, with 13 bases left between them.

This clonotype was detected ten times or more. The rearrangement links TRBV6-4 to TRBJ2-1; D possibly uses TRBD1 or TRBD2 (5 bases each). The V and J ends lost 5 bases and 5 bases respectively, with 10 bases between them. The CDR3 has 13 residues. The germline gives CDR1 MRHNA, CDR2 SNTAGT. CDR3 region: CASSLGTNNEQFF. In nucleotides, the CDR3 is TGTGCCAGCAGTTTGGGGACGAACAATGAGCAGTTCTTC.

The V call is TRBV5-1, the J call TRBJ2-7, with 9 bases identical to TRBD2. Germline V gene lookup returns CDR1 SGHRS and CDR2 YFSETQ. Germline trimming cut 0 bases from V and 7 bases from J; bases unmatched to any gene: 14. The CDR3 sequence is 17 residues long. CDR3 in DNA: TGCGCCAGCAGCTTGGCCGATCGATTAGCGGGAGTTAATGAGCAGTACTTC. Residues: CASSLADRLAGVNEQYF.

J is TRBJ2-7 and V is TRBV11-1, with D perhaps TRBD2 (6 bases). From germline, CDR1 is SGHAT and CDR2 FQDESV (reference sequence). With 7 bases removed from V and 6 bases from J, the gap between germline ends came to 13 bases. The CDR3 spans 12 residues. CDR3 in DNA: TGTGCCAGCACCAATGGGGGGTCCGAGCAGTACTTC. This codes for CASTNGGSEQYF.

The chain uses TRBV9 and TRBJ2-3; D is uncertain. The CDR3 loop spans 12 amino acids. CDR1 and CDR2 from the germline V gene are SGDLS and YYNGEE. V shed 5 bases and J shed 3 bases, with 7 bases lying between them. The CDR3 spells CASSARTDTQYF. In DNA form, the CDR3 reads TGTGCCAGCAGTGCGAGGACAGATACGCAGTATTTT.

Notes on this clonotype: The junction shows a germline mismatch at one end, possibly a read error. V gene TRBV12-3 or TRBV12-4 combines with J gene TRBJ1-2; D remains unclear. This CDR3 contains 12 residues. CDR3: CVSSLGANGYTF. The DNA of the CDR3 is TGTGTCAGCAGTTTGGGCGCAAATGGCTACACCTTC.

This clonotype was found a few times. An end of the junction does not agree with germline; a read error may underlie this. The chain links TRBV12-3 or TRBV12-4 to TRBJ2-7; D is unclear. The CDR3 spans 14 residues. The CDR3: CASSFFLTSSEQYF. The CDR3 region has the DNA TGTGCCAGCAGTTTTTTCTTGACATCCTCCGAGCAGTACTTC.

The rearrangement links TRBV7-2 to TRBJ2-5, with 7 bases lining up with TRBD2. This CDR3 is built from 13 residues. Per germline, CDR1 SGHTA and CDR2 FQGNSA. Trimming cost V 8 bases and J 2 bases; bases outside gene matches: 5. DNA of the CDR3: TGTGCCAGCGGGAGGGGTCGGCAAGAGACCCAGTACTTC. Translated, it gives CASGRGRQETQYF.

This chain connects TRBV5-5 to TRBJ2-7; 7 positions agree with TRBD1. The DNA matches TRBJ2-5 better at its end, which makes the J call doubtful. CDR3 length: 15 amino acids. Germline V gives CDR1 SGHKS, CDR2 YYEKEE (reference sequence). The CDR3 nucleotides read TGTGCCAGCAGCTTGGTAATGAGGGGGCAGGAGACCCAGTACTTC. This codes for CASSLVMRGQETQYF.

This chain joins TRBV10-3 and TRBJ2-7, with D possibly matching TRBD2 (6 bases). The germline V gene has CDR1 ENHRY and CDR2 SYGVKD. This CDR3 is 14 amino acids long. The ends were cut back, 2 bases at V and 2 bases at J, with 10 bases in the middle. The CDR3 DNA reads TGTGCCATCAGTGAGCTCAGACTAGCCTACGAGCAGTACTTC. Translation: CAISELRLAYEQYF.

This rearrangement joins TRBV4-1 to TRBJ2-4; 7 bases agree with TRBD2. CDR3 length equals 12 residues. Germline V CDR1 and CDR2: MGHRA, YSYEKL. Losses at the gene ends were 0 bases for V and 13 bases for J; bases not matched to a gene: 3. The CDR3 spells CASSQELAEQYF. Here the CDR3 DNA reads TGCGCCAGCAGCCAAGAGCTAGCGGAGCAGTACTTC.

The chain carries TRBV5-5 and TRBJ2-1, with no clear D. The germline V gene encodes CDR1 SGHKS and CDR2 YYEKEE (reference sequence). Trimming pared 0 bases from V and 4 bases from J, leaving 14 bases between. The CDR3 spans 16 residues. In nucleotides, the CDR3 is TGTGCCAGCAGCTTGGATTCCCCGGCCGGGTACAATGAGCAGTTCTTC. Protein product: CASSLDSPAGYNEQFF.

The V call is TRBV6-1, the J call TRBJ2-7; possible D gene TRBD2, 6 bases. Trimming took off 7 bases at V and 0 bases at J, with 13 bases between the two ends. Germline V gene lookup returns CDR1 MNHNS and CDR2 SASEGT. CDR3 length: 14 residues. This CDR3 is CASIRDFSSYEQYF. The CDR3 bases are TGTGCCAGCATCAGGGACTTTAGCTCCTACGAGCAGTACTTC.

The rearrangement uses TRBV2 and TRBJ2-5; 8 bases are a match to TRBD2. There are 17 residues in the CDR3. Per germline, CDR1 SNHLY and CDR2 FYNNEI. V lost 1 base, J lost 3 bases, and 10 bases stayed unmatched. The CDR3 sequence: CASSEEFWLAGKETQYF. Here the CDR3 DNA reads TGTGCCAGCAGTGAAGAATTCTGGTTAGCGGGGAAAGAGACCCAGTACTTC.

This clonotype was seen a single time. The chain combines TRBV25-1 with TRBJ1-1; D unresolved. Trimming cost V 2 bases and J 4 bases, with 14 bases left between them. CDR3 length equals 15 residues. Per germline, CDR1 MGHDK and CDR2 SYGVNS. The CDR3 protein is CASSELAGISTEAFF. CDR3 DNA: TGTGCCAGCAGTGAACTTGCGGGTATCAGCACTGAAGCTTTCTTT.

The chain joins TRBV18 to TRBJ1-5; D is unresolved. Germline CDR1 is KGHSH and CDR2 is LQKENI. CDR3 length equals 11 residues. Trimming shortened V by 2 bases and J by 7 bases, and 3 bases separated the two germline ends. For the CDR3, the DNA is TGTGCCAGCTCACCAAGGCAGCCCCAGCATTTT. As protein: CASSPRQPQHF.

The chain's CDR3 is CSALGLGVGVQFF. The CDR3, as DNA: TGCAGTGCCCTAGGATTGGGGGTAGGGGTCCAGTTCTTC. The gene calls are TRBV20-1 and TRBJ2-1, with D perhaps assigned TRBD1 or TRBD2 (5 bases each). V lost 6 bases, J lost 13 bases, and 22 bases lay in between. In germline, CDR1 is DFQATT, CDR2 SNEGSKA (reference sequence). The CDR3 extends over 13 amino acids.

The CDR3 bases are TGTGCCAGCAGTTTCAGACTAGCATGGAGGACAAATGAGCAGTTCTTC. This sequence encodes CASSFRLAWRTNEQFF. The chain links TRBV12-3 or TRBV12-4 to TRBJ2-1, with 7 bases matching TRBD2. The CDR3 loop spans 16 amino acids. The V gene end was trimmed by 3 bases and the J gene end by 7 bases; junction bases not matched to a gene: 12.

The chain couples TRBV20-1 to TRBJ2-1; 8 bases agree with TRBD1. The CDR3 length is 16 residues. Germline CDR1 is DFQATT and CDR2 is SNEGSKA (reference sequence). V was pared by 2 bases and J by 5 bases, with 11 bases of the junction left unmatched. The CDR3 here is CSARPPGTGRNNEQFF. The DNA of the CDR3 is TGCAGTGCTAGACCTCCTGGGACAGGAAGGAACAATGAGCAGTTCTTC.